This T cell receptor (beta chain) came from a study of OX40 agonist ivuxolimab in advanced cancers. Clones were sequenced by immunoSEQ multiplex PCR, and TCRdb holds only the in-frame ones, with some missing. This sample has more than 10,000 clones, with 84% found just once. V was trimmed by 4 bases and J by 4 bases, leaving 17 bases between them. Germline V lookup: CDR1 MNHNS, CDR2 SASEGT. The CDR3 is 16 residues long. This clone was observed a handful of times. Patients who had autoimmune disease history or got systemic immunosuppression were left out. The TCR was taken from an adult with an advanced solid tumor such as melanoma, head and neck, liver or kidney cancer. V gene TRBV6-1 combines with J gene TRBJ2-1; D may be TRBD2 (5 bases). Specimen: CD4+ or CD8+ T cells sorted from blood, collected in a trial of the OX40 agonist ivuxolimab. CDR3 protein: CASSASGGGGYNEQFF. The CDR3 DNA reads as TGTGCCAGCAGTGCCTCCGGCGGCGGCGGGTACAATGAGCAGTTCTTC.